The source of this T cell receptor (beta chain) is a study of T cells in Graves' hyperthyroidism and ophthalmopathy. This clonotype turned up a few times. The antigen remains unidentified. Germline assignment: CDR1 SGHDT and CDR2 YYEEEE. This CDR3 comprises 16 residues. V lost 4 bases, J lost 3 bases, and 20 bases lay in between. This sample holds PBMCs from less than 13 ml fresh peripheral blood. Amplified regions were TCR beta CDR3 sequences from RNA transcripts. TCR CDR3 underwent first-round RT-PCR with the HTBI primer set. MiXCR, run by TCRdb on the multiplex PCR reads, gives a single entry per CDR3 protein. The table has about 840,000 distinct CDR3 sequences, roughly 40% seen once. Broader study findings: A model of 13 V-J pairs discriminated ophthalmopathy from stable hyperthyroidism.

This clonotype was obtained from a man between 18 and 29 years old with Graves' hyperthyroidism. The chain joins TRBV5-6 to TRBJ2-7; D assignment may be TRBD1 or TRBD2 (5 bases each). Sequencing was carried out using blood. CDR3 bases: TGTGCCAGCAGCGGCCCCGGGACGAAGGATCACTACGAGCAGTACTTC. Its protein product is CASSGPGTKDHYEQYF.